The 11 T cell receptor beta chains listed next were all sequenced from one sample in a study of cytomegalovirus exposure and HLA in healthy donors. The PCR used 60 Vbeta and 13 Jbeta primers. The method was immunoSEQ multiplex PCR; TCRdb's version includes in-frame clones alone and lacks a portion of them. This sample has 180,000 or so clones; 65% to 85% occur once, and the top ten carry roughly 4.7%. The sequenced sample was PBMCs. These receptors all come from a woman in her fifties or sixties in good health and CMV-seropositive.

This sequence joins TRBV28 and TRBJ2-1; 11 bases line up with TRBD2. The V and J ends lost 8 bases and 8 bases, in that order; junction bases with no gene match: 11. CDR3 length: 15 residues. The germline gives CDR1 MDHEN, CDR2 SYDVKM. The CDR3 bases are TGTGCCAGCGTCACTCTAGCGGGAGGAAATGATGAGCAGTTCTTC. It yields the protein CASVTLAGGNDEQFF.

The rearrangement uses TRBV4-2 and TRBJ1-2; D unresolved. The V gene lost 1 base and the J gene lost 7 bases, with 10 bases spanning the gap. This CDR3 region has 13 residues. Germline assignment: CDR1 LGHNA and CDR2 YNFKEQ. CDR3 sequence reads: CASSQVGSGGYTF. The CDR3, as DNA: TGTGCCAGCAGCCAAGTTGGCAGTGGTGGCTACACCTTC.

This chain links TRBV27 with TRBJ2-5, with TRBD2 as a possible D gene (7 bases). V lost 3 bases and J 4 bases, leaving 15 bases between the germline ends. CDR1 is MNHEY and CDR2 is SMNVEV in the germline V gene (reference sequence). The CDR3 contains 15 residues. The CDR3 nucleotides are TGTGCCAGCAGTTTGATGAGGGGGGGCCTAGAGACCCAGTACTTC. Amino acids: CASSLMRGGLETQYF.

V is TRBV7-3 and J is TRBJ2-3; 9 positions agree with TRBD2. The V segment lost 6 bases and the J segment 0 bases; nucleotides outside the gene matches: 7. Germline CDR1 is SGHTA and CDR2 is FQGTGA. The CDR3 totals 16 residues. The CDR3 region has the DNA TGTGCCAGCAGTTTGTTGCGGGGGGGCAGCACAGATACGCAGTATTTT. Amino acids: CASSLLRGGSTDTQYF.

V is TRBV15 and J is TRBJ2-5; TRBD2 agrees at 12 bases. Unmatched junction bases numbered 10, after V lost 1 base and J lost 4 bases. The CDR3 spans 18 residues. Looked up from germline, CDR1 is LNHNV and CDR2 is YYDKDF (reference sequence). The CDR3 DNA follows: TGTGCCACCAGCAGAGGGGAAACTAGCGGGGGGAGGGGAGAGACCCAGTACTTC. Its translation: CATSRGETSGGRGETQYF.

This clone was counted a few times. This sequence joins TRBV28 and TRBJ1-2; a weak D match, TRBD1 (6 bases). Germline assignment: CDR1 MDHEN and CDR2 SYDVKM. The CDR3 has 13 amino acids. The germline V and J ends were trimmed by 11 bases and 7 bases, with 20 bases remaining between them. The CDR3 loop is CAAPDSGPFGYTF. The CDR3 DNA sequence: TGTGCCGCCCCGGACAGTGGGCCCTTTGGCTACACCTTC.

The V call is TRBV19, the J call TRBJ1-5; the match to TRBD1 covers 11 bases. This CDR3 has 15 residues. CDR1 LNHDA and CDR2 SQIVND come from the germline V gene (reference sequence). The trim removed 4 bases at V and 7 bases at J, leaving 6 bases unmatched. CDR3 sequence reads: CASSTRTGGGQPQHF. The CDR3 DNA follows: TGTGCCAGTAGTACCCGGACAGGGGGCGGCCAGCCCCAGCATTTT.

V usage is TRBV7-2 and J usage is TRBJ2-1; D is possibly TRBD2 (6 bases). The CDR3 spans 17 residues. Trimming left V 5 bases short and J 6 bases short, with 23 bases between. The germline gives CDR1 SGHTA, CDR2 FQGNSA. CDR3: CASSLDVRLGYGNEQFF. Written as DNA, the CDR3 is TGTGCCAGCAGCCTGGACGTTCGACTAGGTTATGGCAATGAGCAGTTCTTC.

CDR3 nucleotide sequence: TGTGCCAGCAGCCCCCGCAATTCAGGGGGCGAAGCTTTCTTT. Translated: CASSPRNSGGEAFF. The chain employs TRBV9 and TRBJ1-1, with 8 bases matching TRBD1. V lost 4 bases to trimming and J lost 8 bases; unmatched junction nucleotides: 10. The length of the CDR3 is 14 residues. CDR1 and CDR2 (germline): SGDLS, YYNGEE.

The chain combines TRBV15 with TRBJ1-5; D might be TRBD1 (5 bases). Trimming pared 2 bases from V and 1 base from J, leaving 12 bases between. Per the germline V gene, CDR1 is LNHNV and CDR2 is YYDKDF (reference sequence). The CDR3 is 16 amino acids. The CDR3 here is CATSRKGDYSNQPQHF. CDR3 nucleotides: TGTGCCACCAGCAGAAAAGGGGACTACAGCAATCAGCCCCAGCATTTT.

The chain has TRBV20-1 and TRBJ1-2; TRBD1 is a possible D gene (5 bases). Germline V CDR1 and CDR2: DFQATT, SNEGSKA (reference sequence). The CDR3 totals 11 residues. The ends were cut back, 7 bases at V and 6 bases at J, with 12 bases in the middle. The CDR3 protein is CSVQGIDGYTF. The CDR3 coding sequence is TGCAGTGTTCAGGGAATAGATGGCTACACCTTC.